This T cell receptor (beta chain) was recovered during a study of blood T cell repertoires in COVID-19. Whole-study context: Spain, Italy and the United States supplied samples that represented acute and convalescent COVID-19. PBMCs, B-cell-depleted T cells, or T cells provided the cDNA or gDNA that made up the material.

Source study methods: From reference gene primer amplification, estimates of nucleated cell counts were derived. Here immunoSEQ multiplex PCR was the method, and the copy in TCRdb shows in-frame clones only, minus some. V, J and clone size are those of that table, while D and trimming were read from the DNA. The sample consists of approximately 82,000 clones, 85% to 95% of them appearing once. V lost 5 bases to trimming and J lost 1 base; unmatched junction nucleotides: 4. CDR3 length: 14 amino acids. Per the germline V gene, CDR1 is SNHLY and CDR2 is FYNNEI. This sequence originates from a woman aged 55-69 years with active COVID-19. The chain carries TRBV2 and TRBJ1-2; TRBD1 matches 7 bases. Sequenced material: peripheral blood. As DNA, the CDR3 is TGTGCCAGCAGTCAAGGGGGCCATAACTATGGCTACACCTTC. The encoded protein is CASSQGGHNYGYTF.